This T cell receptor beta chain derives from a study of T cell responses to AZD1222 COVID-19 vaccine. The repertoire was sequenced with immunoSEQ multiplex PCR; TCRdb's copy has only in-frame clones and lacks some. The sample has some 95,000 clones, 80% to 90% seen once; the top ten hold around 5.9%. The table lists this clone with a count of one. Germline V gene lookup returns CDR1 SEHNR and CDR2 FQNEAQ (reference sequence). CDR3 length: 13 amino acids. V lost 7 bases, J lost 0 bases, and 9 bases lay in between. The material sequenced was peripheral blood, taken on day 0 of AZD1222 vaccination. This chain connects TRBV7-9 to TRBJ1-1; unclear D gene. This receptor was taken from an adult in good health. CDR3 protein: CASNNFMNTEAFF. The CDR3 region has the DNA TGTGCCAGCAACAACTTTATGAACACTGAAGCTTTCTTT.